This T cell receptor beta chain was identified during a study of T and B cells in COVID-19 patients. Study-wide context: COVID-19 patients gave peripheral blood either during active infection or after recovery. Study results and limitations: In COVID-19 patients, T cell receptor beta variable and joining gene use was reportedly strongly skewed. At recovery TRB diversity and richness exceeded healthy donors, after highly clonal active COVID-19 repertoires.

TRB was amplified from about 250-500 ng of blood genomic DNA. BIOMED2 TRB-A/B primer pools were used in multiplex TRB PCR. A single record per CDR3 protein comes from TCRdb applying MiXCR to the multiplex PCR reads. Among about 8,200 distinct CDR3 sequences listed, about 38% were seen once. This clonotype was seen only a few times. Its target is unknown. CDR1 is MNHEY and CDR2 is SVGAGI in the germline V gene. The CDR3 spans 16 residues. V lost 2 bases to trimming and J lost 6 bases; unmatched junction nucleotides: 8. The sequence came from a human donor who had recovered from COVID-19. The rearrangement links TRBV6-5 to TRBJ2-1, with TRBD2 matching 9 bases. The sequenced sample was blood. This CDR3 reads CASSYPSLAGSNEQFF. The CDR3 DNA is TGTGCCAGCAGTTACCCTTCCCTAGCGGGGTCCAATGAGCAGTTCTTC.